This TCR beta chain was sequenced in a study of Graves' ophthalmopathy and Graves' hyperthyroidism. In this cohort's terms, stable hyperthyroidism meant no ophthalmopathy by 18 months of follow-up. Additional autoimmune diseases, uncontrolled infections, pregnancy or lactation disqualified patients. PBMCs were obtained from roughly 9.9 ml of fresh peripheral blood. This clonotype was seen repeatedly, ten times or more. Antigen: not known. The authors amplified TCR beta CDR3 regions, and they did so from RNA transcripts for repertoire sequencing. The library came from an HTBI-primed first-round RT-PCR and a second-round multiplex PCR. TCRdb passed the multiplex PCR reads through MiXCR, listing each CDR3 protein once. The profile shows approximately 410,000 distinct CDR3 sequences, less than 20% of them singletons. Trimming cost V 4 bases and J 5 bases, with 11 bases left between them. This CDR3 region has 13 residues. Germline CDR1 SGHTA, CDR2 FQGNSA.

Study-wide points: Detected in blood as well were most expanded thyroid clonotypes with frequency above 0.001.

Sequencing was carried out using peripheral blood. The clonotype originates from a woman younger than 30 with stable Graves' hyperthyroidism. This rearrangement joins TRBV7-2 to TRBJ2-5, with D hard to call. The chain's CDR3 is CASSSDPRETQYF. The CDR3 bases are TGTGCCAGCAGCTCGGACCCACGGGAGACCCAGTACTTC.